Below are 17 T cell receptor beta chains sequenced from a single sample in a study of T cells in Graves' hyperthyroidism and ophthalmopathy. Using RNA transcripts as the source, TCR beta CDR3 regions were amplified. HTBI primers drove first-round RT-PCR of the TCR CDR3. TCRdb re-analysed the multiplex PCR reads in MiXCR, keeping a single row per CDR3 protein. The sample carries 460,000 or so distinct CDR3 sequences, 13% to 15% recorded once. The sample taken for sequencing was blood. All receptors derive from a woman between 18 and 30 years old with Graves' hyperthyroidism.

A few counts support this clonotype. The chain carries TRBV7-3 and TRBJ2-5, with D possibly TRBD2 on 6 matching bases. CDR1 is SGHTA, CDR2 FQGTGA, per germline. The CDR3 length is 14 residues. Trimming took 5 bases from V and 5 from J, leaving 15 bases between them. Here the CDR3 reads CASSQGGVWETQYF. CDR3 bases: TGTGCCAGCAGCCAAGGAGGGGTTTGGGAGACCCAGTACTTC.

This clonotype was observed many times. The CDR3 sequence is CASSLWAATNEKLFF. CDR3 DNA: TGTGCCAGCAGTTTATGGGCAGCAACTAATGAAAAACTGTTTTTT. This chain connects TRBV27 to TRBJ1-4; no definite D call. The CDR3 runs to 15 residues. Trimming left V 1 base short and J 0 bases short, with 6 bases between. Germline V lookup: CDR1 MNHEY, CDR2 SMNVEV (reference sequence).

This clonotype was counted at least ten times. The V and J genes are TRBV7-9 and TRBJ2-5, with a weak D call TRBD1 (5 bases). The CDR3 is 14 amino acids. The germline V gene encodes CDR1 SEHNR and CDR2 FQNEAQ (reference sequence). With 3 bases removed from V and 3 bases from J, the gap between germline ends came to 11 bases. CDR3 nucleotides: TGTGCCAGCAGCTTCACAGACAGCAAAGAGACCCAGTACTTC. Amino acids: CASSFTDSKETQYF.

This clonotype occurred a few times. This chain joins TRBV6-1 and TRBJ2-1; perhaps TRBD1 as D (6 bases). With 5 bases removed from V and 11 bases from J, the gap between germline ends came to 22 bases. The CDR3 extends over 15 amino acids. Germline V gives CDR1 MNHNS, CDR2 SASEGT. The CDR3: CASSSWTAGGQKQFF. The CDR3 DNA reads TGTGCCAGCAGTTCCTGGACAGCCGGCGGGCAAAAGCAGTTCTTC.

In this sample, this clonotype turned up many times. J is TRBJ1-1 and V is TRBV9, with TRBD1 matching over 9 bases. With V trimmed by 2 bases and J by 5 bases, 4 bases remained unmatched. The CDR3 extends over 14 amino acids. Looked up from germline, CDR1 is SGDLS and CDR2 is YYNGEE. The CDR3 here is CASSVDRGGTEAFF. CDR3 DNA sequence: TGTGCCAGCAGCGTGGACAGGGGAGGTACTGAAGCTTTCTTT.

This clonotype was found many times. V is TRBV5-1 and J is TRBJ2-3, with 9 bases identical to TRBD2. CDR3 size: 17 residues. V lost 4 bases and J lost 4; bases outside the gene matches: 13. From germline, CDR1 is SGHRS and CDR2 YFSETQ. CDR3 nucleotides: TGCGCCAGCAGCATAACGAGGCGGGAGGGCCGCGCAGATACGCAGTATTTT. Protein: CASSITRREGRADTQYF.

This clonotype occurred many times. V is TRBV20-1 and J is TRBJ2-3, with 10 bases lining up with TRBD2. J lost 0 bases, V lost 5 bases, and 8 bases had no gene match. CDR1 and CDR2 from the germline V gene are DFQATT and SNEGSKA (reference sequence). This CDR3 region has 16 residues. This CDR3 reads CSAPRTSGGSTDTQYF. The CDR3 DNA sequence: TGCAGTGCTCCCCGGACTAGCGGAGGGAGCACAGATACGCAGTATTTT.

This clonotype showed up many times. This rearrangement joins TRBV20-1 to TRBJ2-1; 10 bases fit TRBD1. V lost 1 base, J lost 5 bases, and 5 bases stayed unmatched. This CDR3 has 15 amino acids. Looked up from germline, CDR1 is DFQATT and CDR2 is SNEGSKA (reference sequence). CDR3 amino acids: CSARAGQGIDNEQFF. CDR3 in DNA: TGCAGTGCTAGAGCGGGACAGGGGATCGACAATGAGCAGTTCTTC.

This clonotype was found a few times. CDR3 sequence (DNA): TGCAGTGCTAGAGATGGTAAGGGGCAACGGGAGCAGTACTTC. It is translated as CSARDGKGQREQYF. The chain has TRBV20-1 and TRBJ2-7, with D possibly being TRBD1 (5 bases). The CDR3 is made up of 14 amino acids. CDR1 DFQATT and CDR2 SNEGSKA come from the germline V gene (reference sequence). V was trimmed by 0 bases and J by 7 bases, leaving 16 bases between them.

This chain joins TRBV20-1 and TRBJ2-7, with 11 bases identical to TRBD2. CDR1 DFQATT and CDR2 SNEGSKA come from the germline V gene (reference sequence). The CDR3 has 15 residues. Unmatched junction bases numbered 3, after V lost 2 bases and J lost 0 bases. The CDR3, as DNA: TGCAGTGCTAGACTTAGCGGGAGGGCCTCCTACGAGCAGTACTTC. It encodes CSARLSGRASYEQYF.

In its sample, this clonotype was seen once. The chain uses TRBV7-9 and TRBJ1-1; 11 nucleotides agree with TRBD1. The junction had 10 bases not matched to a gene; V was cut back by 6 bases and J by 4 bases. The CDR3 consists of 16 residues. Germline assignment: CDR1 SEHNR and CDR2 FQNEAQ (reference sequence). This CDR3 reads CASRSGTGGRATEAFF. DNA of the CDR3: TGTGCCAGCAGGTCCGGGACAGGGGGGAGAGCCACTGAAGCTTTCTTT.

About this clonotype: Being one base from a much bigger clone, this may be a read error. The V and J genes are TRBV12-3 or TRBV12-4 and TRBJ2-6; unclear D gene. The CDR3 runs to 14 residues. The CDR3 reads CASSHQDRANVRTF. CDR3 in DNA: TGTGCCAGCAGCCACCAAGATAGGGCCAACGTCCGGACTTTC.

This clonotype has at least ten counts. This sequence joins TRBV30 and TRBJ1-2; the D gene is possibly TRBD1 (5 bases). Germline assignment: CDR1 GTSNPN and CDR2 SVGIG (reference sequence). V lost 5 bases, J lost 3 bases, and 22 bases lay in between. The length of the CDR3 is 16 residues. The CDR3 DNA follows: TGTGCCTGGTTTTCTGAGGGGAAAGTCCCTGACTATGGCTACACCTTC. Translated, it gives CAWFSEGKVPDYGYTF.

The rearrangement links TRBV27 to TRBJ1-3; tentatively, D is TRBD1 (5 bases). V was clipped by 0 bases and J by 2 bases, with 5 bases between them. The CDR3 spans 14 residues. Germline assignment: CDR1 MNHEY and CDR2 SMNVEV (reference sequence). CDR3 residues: CASSLSQAGNTIYF. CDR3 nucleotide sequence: TGTGCCAGCAGTTTATCACAGGCTGGAAACACCATATATTTT.

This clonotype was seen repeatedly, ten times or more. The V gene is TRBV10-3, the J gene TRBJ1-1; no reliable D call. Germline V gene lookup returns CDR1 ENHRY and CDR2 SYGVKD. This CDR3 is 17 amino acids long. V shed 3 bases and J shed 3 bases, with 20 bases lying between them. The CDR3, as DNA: TGTGCCATCAGTGACCCGGGTTCGCCTGAGGGCGACACTGAAGCTTTCTTT. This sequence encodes CAISDPGSPEGDTEAFF.

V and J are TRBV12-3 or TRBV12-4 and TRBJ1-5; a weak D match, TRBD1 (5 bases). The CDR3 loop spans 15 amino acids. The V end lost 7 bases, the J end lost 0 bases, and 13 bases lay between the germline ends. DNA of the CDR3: TGTGCCAGCATGACAGTGCTAAATAGCAATCAGCCCCAGCATTTT. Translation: CASMTVLNSNQPQHF.

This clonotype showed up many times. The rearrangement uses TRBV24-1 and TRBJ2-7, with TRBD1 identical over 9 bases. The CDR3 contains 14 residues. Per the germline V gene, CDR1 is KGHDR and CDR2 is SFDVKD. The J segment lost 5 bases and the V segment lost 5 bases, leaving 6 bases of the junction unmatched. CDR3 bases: TGTGCCACCAGTGTTGGGACAGGGATGAACGAGCAGTACTTC. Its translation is CATSVGTGMNEQYF.